This TCR beta chain comes out of a study of T cell responses to AZD1222 COVID-19 vaccine. The CDR3 sequence is 16 residues long. The germline V and J ends were trimmed by 1 base and 5 bases, with 15 bases remaining between them. Germline CDR1 LNHDA, CDR2 SQIVND (reference sequence). Findings and caveats of the study: Seropositivity was recorded at baseline in only six AZD1222 recipients. Donors in the cohort were predominantly white British and more often female, and clonal diversity was possibly underestimated. None of the repertoires were sampled until the peak T cell response had passed. Nearly half of spike-specific TCRs reportedly go after variant regions that carry no mutations.

To note about this clone: Its target is not known.

Clones were sequenced by immunoSEQ multiplex PCR, and TCRdb holds only the in-frame ones, with some missing. The sample holds under 150,000 clones, 80% to 95% seen once. The clonotype comes from an adult who received the AZD1222 COVID-19 vaccine. The sequencing here drew on peripheral blood, taken 28 days after the second AZD1222 dose. The chain combines TRBV19 with TRBJ1-5; D is undetermined. CDR3: CASSIVRQTLHQPQHF. The CDR3 DNA follows: TGTGCCAGTAGTATAGTTCGGCAGACGCTTCATCAGCCCCAGCATTTT.